What follows describes a single TCR beta chain. Germline lookup yields CDR1 ENHRY and CDR2 SYGVKD. This CDR3 is 14 amino acids long. Trimming stripped 0 bases from V and 7 bases from J, with 10 bases between. Produced via immunoSEQ multiplex PCR; TCRdb's table is partial and in-frame only. Among roughly 110,000 clones listed, approximately 90% were seen once. The sample belongs to a study of T cell changes during pregnancy in multiple sclerosis. The source material was peripheral blood, sampled in the third trimester of pregnancy. The V and J genes are TRBV10-3 and TRBJ1-5; no definite D call. The sequence derives from a female donor with multiple sclerosis, enrolled in a pregnancy study. CDR3: CAISESPREQPQHF. The DNA of the CDR3 is TGTGCCATCAGTGAGTCCCCGAGGGAGCAGCCCCAGCATTTT.